The clone carrying this TCR beta chain was seen only once. The data were taken from a study of cytomegalovirus exposure and HLA in healthy donors. The PCR used 60 Vbeta and 13 Jbeta primers. Libraries were prepared by immunoSEQ multiplex PCR; TCRdb keeps only in-frame clonotypes and omits some of them. The table has some 170,000 clones, about 75% seen once; the top ten hold approximately 6%. The CDR3 is 14 amino acids. The V segment lost 5 bases and the J segment 4 bases; nucleotides outside the gene matches: 6. The germline V gene encodes CDR1 MGHRA and CDR2 YSYEKL. The receptor comes from a man between 40 and 49 years old in good health and CMV-seropositive. Sequenced input: PBMCs. The chain couples TRBV4-1 to TRBJ1-1; 8 bases are a match to TRBD1. The CDR3 nucleotides are TGCGCCAGCAGCGCAGGGGGCGCGGGCACTGAAGCTTTCTTT. Encoded protein: CASSAGGAGTEAFF.